This T cell receptor beta chain was found in a study of blood T cell repertoires in COVID-19. Sequencing was performed with immunoSEQ multiplex PCR; in TCRdb, only in-frame clones are kept and a portion is missing. The sample has about 480,000 clones, less than 90% seen once. Cohorts were assigned according to the clinical history that participants reported. In Cohort 3, a recovered donor had either two negative PCRs, clearance, or symptom resolution. Germline V CDR1 and CDR2: PRHDT, FYEKMQ (reference sequence). V lost 6 bases to trimming and J lost 2 bases, with 20 bases between them. The CDR3 totals 17 residues.

The chain links TRBV13 to TRBJ1-5; D remains unclear. This receptor was taken from a woman in her sixties or seventies who had recovered from COVID-19. Sequencing input: PBMCs or T cells enriched from blood (not recorded which). Here the CDR3 DNA reads TGTGCCAGCAGTCCCCTAGATTGTCCGAGGGGCAATCAGCCCCAGCATTTT. Protein: CASSPLDCPRGNQPQHF. The full variable domain, rest sourced from reference TRBV13 and TRBJ1-5, is AAGVIQSPRHLIKEKRETATLKCYPIPRHDTVYWYQQGPGQDPQFLISFYEKMQSDKGSIPDRFSAQQFSDYHSELNMSSLELGDSALYFCASSPLDCPRGNQPQHFGDGTRLSIL.